This TCR beta chain was sequenced for a study of cytomegalovirus exposure and HLA in healthy donors. CDR1 is SEHNR, CDR2 FQNEAQ, per germline (reference sequence). This CDR3 has 15 residues. With 5 bases clipped from V and 1 base from J, the junction kept 2 bases outside the gene matches. This clone was seen only once. Its antigen is still unknown. The PCR ran on 60 Vbeta and 13 Jbeta primers. Sequenced by immunoSEQ multiplex PCR; TCRdb stores in-frame clones only, minus some. Of roughly 200,000 clones in the sample, less than 85% are singletons; the top ten hold roughly 0.6%. Though probably carrying unrecorded immune exposures, donors were nominally healthy at sampling. Study conclusions and caveats: Excluded: some indistinguishable V segments such as TRBV6-2 and TRBV6-3. In a later analysis, HLA-C alleles had the fewest associated TCRs, DRB1 alleles the most. The records held CMV serostatus as the only immune exposure information.

This sequence originates from a man aged 18 to 35 in good health and CMV-seronegative. This sequence joins TRBV7-9 and TRBJ2-2; 9 nucleotides agree with TRBD1. Sample: PBMCs. CDR3 loop: CASSRDRVNTGELFF. In DNA form, the CDR3 reads TGTGCCAGCAGCCGGGACAGGGTGAACACCGGGGAGCTGTTTTTT.